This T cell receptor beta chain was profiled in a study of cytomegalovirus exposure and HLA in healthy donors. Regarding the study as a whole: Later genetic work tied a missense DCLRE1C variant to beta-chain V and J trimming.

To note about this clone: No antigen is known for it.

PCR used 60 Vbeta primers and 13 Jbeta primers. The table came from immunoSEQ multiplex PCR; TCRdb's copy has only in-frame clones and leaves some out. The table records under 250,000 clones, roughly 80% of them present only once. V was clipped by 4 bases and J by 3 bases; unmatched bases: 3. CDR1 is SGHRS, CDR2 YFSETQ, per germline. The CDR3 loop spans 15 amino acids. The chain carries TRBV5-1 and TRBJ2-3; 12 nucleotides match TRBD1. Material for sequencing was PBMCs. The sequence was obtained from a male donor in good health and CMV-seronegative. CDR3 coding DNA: TGCGCCAGCAGCACGGGACAGGGGGCAACAGATACGCAGTATTTT. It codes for CASSTGQGATDTQYF.